This T cell receptor (beta chain) was retrieved from a study of blood T cell repertoires in COVID-19. This clone was detected only a few times. V lost 3 bases and J 5 bases, leaving 13 bases between the germline ends. The CDR3 contains 13 residues. Germline loops: CDR1 SQVTM, CDR2 ANQGSEA. As originally analysed: The assay estimated nucleated cells by amplifying reference gene primers. The data were produced by immunoSEQ multiplex PCR, yet TCRdb's version contains in-frame clones alone and is incomplete. V, J and clone size reflect that table, while D and trimming were determined from the DNA. The data show about 120,000 clones, about 83% seen once.

The chain carries TRBV29-1 and TRBJ1-1; no clear D. Sequencing used PBMCs or T cells enriched from blood (not recorded which). This TCR derives from a woman in her twenties or thirties who had recovered from COVID-19. This CDR3 reads CSVDWGGRTEAFF. The CDR3 DNA follows: TGCAGCGTTGACTGGGGAGGAAGGACTGAAGCTTTCTTT.